The rows below give T cell receptor beta chains drawn from one sample of a study of early T cells in non-severe SARS-CoV-2 infection. One entry per CDR3 protein, called by TCRdb with MiXCR from the 5' RACE reads. Counted here are roughly 99,000 distinct CDR3 sequences, 12% occurring once; the ten biggest clones make up 3.5% to 5%. Source: whole blood, taken at baseline. The receptor source for this set is an adult who was a healthcare worker with PCR-confirmed SARS-CoV-2 infection or an uninfected control (not recorded which). Both conserved end residues are part of each CDR3. D genes are given only for firm matches. Only part of the rows carry a size: once, few, many, or a class if the clone is expanded.

abundance: .
j_gene: TRBJ2-7
d_gene: .
v_gene: TRBV19
len: 14
CDR3aa: CASSINRPLGEQYF
CDR3nt: TGTGCCAGTAGTATAAACAGGCCTTTGGGGGAGCAGTACTTC

abundance: few
j_gene: TRBJ2-3
d_gene: .
v_gene: TRBV28
len: 17
CDR3aa: CASSLGGEKASTDTQYF
CDR3nt: TGTGCCAGCAGTTTGGGCGGGGAAAAGGCTAGCACAGATACGCAGTATTTT

abundance: many
j_gene: TRBJ2-3
d_gene: .
v_gene: TRBV7-8
len: 15
CDR3aa: CASIPRLGPTDTQYF
CDR3nt: TGTGCCAGCATTCCCAGGTTGGGGCCCACAGATACGCAGTATTTT

abundance: few
j_gene: TRBJ2-2
d_gene: .
v_gene: TRBV21-1
len: 15
CDR3aa: CASKGGSQNTGELFF
CDR3nt: TGTGCCAGCAAAGGAGGGAGTCAGAACACCGGGGAGCTGTTTTTT

abundance: few
j_gene: TRBJ2-7
d_gene: .
v_gene: TRBV5-1
len: 12
CDR3aa: CAPKSPTYEQYF
CDR3nt: TGCGCCCCTAAATCTCCCACCTACGAGCAGTACTTC

abundance: few
j_gene: TRBJ2-7
d_gene: .
v_gene: TRBV4-2
len: 13
CDR3aa: CASSQGGSYEQYF
CDR3nt: TGTGCCAGCAGCCAGGGGGGTTCCTACGAGCAGTACTTC

abundance: .
j_gene: TRBJ2-2
d_gene: TRBD1
v_gene: TRBV18
len: 16
CDR3aa: CASSPRQGVNTGELFF
CDR3nt: TGTGCCAGCTCACCTCGGCAGGGGGTCAACACCGGGGAGCTGTTTTTT

abundance: .
j_gene: TRBJ2-1
d_gene: TRBD2
v_gene: TRBV29-1
len: 13
CDR3aa: CSGGTSGYNEQFF
CDR3nt: TGCAGCGGGGGGACTAGCGGCTACAATGAGCAGTTCTTC

abundance: .
j_gene: TRBJ2-1
d_gene: .
v_gene: TRBV6-6
len: 16
CDR3aa: CASSPLGGRGVGEQFF
CDR3nt: TGTGCCAGCAGCCCACTAGGCGGCAGGGGAGTAGGTGAGCAGTTCTTC

abundance: .
j_gene: TRBJ1-2
d_gene: .
v_gene: TRBV6-1
len: 13
CDR3aa: CASTRGGIYGYTF
CDR3nt: TGTGCCAGCACTCGGGGGGGCATCTATGGCTACACCTTC

abundance: .
j_gene: TRBJ1-6
d_gene: .
v_gene: TRBV7-9
len: 17
CDR3aa: CASSVAAGNSYNSPLHF
CDR3nt: TGTGCCAGCAGCGTAGCGGCAGGGAACTCCTATAATTCACCCCTCCACTTT

abundance: .
j_gene: TRBJ2-1
d_gene: .
v_gene: TRBV15
len: 13
CDR3aa: CATSRGSGYEQFF
CDR3nt: TGTGCCACCAGCCGAGGGAGCGGGTATGAGCAGTTCTTC